This T cell receptor (beta chain) was profiled in a study of CD8+CD57+ T cells in acquired aplastic anemia. This clonotype has a count of ten or more. Sequenced patients had shown CD8+CD57+ cell expansion by flow cytometry. CDR3 and TCR beta VDJ profiling relied on genomic DNA as the template. From the reads, TCRdb called clonotypes with MiXCR, one entry per CDR3 protein. The sample consists of under 200,000 distinct CDR3 sequences, just under 50% of them appearing once. This CDR3 is built from 17 residues. After removal of 6 bases from V and 5 bases from J, the junction contained 11 bases not matched to a gene. In germline, CDR1 is SGHTA, CDR2 FQGNSA.

The receptor comes from a human donor with aplastic anemia. This chain links TRBV7-2 with TRBJ2-5; 14 bases are a match to TRBD2. Material for sequencing was sorted CD4+, CD8+, or CD8+CD57+ T cells (not recorded which) from PBMCs. CDR3 in DNA: TGTGCCAGCAGTTTTGCCCCAAGACTAGCGGGAGGGGAGACCCAGTACTTC. Translating gives CASSFAPRLAGGETQYF.